This TCR beta chain was captured by sequencing in a study of T cell responses to AZD1222 COVID-19 vaccine. The method was immunoSEQ multiplex PCR; TCRdb's version includes in-frame clones alone and lacks a portion of them. Counted here are roughly 100,000 clones, around 91% occurring once; the ten biggest clones make up 45%. In regard to this clone: Its target is not known.

General study findings and limits: Donors were chiefly white British, with a greater number of females, and clonal diversity was perhaps underestimated.

From germline, CDR1 is SEHNR and CDR2 FQNEAQ (reference sequence). The CDR3 has 14 amino acids. V shed 3 bases and J 3 bases; nucleotides not matched to a gene: 2. The receptor was isolated from an adult in good health. The sequences come from peripheral blood, collected on day 0 of AZD1222 vaccination. The chain links TRBV7-9 to TRBJ2-7; 10 nucleotides agree with TRBD2. The DNA for the CDR3 is TGTGCCAGCAGCTTCGGGACTAGCGACTACGAGCAGTACTTC. Its protein is CASSFGTSDYEQYF.